This TCR beta chain is drawn from a study of regulatory T cells in long-lasting Graves disease. Time point described: persistent/refractory GD, antithyroid drugs over 5 years with positive TRAb. Researchers made the TCR library from RNA that was extracted from PBMCs. In building TCR beta libraries, iRepertoire HTBI primers were used together with Arm-PCR of CDR3 regions. TCRdb ran MiXCR on the multiplex PCR reads and lists one entry per CDR3 protein. The table lists under 450,000 distinct CDR3 sequences, around 20% of them singletons. The V end was cut by 6 bases, the J end by 2 bases, with 14 bases between. Looked up from germline, CDR1 is MNHNS and CDR2 is SASEGT. The CDR3 contains 16 residues.

The source material was peripheral blood mononuclear cells (PBMCs), sampled when the disease was refractory, from a patient treated with antithyroid drugs. This receptor was identified in a female donor with Graves disease. The J gene is TRBJ2-6, the V gene TRBV6-1, with D tentatively TRBD1 (6 bases). The CDR3 sequence is CASSVTGATGANVLTF. In DNA, the CDR3 is TGTGCCAGCAGCGTGACAGGAGCAACTGGGGCCAACGTCCTGACTTTC.